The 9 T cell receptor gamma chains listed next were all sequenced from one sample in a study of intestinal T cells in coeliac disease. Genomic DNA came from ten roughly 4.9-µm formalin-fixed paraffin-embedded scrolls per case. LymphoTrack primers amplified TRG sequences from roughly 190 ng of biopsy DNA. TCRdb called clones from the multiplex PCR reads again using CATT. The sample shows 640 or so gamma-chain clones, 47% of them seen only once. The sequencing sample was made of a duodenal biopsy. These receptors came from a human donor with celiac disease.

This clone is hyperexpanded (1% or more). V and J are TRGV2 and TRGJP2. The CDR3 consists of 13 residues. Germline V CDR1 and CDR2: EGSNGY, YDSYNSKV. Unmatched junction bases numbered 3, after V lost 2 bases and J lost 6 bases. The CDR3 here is CATWDDRDWIKTF. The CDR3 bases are TGTGCCACCTGGGACGACCGTGATTGGATCAAGACGTTT.

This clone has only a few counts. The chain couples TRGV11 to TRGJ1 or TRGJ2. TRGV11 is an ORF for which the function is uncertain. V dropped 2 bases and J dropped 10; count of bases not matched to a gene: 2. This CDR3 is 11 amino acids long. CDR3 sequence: CACWIRRKKLF. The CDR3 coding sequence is TGTGCCTGCTGGATTAGGCGCAAGAAACTCTTT.

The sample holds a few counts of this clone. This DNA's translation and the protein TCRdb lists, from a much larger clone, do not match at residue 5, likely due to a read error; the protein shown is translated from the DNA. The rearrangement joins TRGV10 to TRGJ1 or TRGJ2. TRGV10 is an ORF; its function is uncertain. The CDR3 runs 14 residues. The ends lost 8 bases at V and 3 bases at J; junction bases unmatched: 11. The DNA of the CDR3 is TGTGCTGCGTGGGGTTATCCCATTTATTATAAGAAACTCTTT. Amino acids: CAAWGYPIYYKKLF.

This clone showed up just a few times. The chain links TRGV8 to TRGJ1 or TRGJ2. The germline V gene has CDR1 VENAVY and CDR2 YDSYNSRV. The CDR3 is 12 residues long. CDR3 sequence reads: CAPGIVDYKKLF. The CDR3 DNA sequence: TGTGCACCTGGGATAGTTGATTATAAGAAACTCTTT.

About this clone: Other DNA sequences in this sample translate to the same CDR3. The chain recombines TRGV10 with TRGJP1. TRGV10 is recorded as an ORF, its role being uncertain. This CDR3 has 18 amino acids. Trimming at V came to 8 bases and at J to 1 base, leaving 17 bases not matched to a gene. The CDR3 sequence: CAAWDFAFLGTTGWFKIF. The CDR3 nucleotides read TGTGCTGCGTGGGATTTTGCTTTTCTCGGTACCACTGGTTGGTTCAAGATATTT.

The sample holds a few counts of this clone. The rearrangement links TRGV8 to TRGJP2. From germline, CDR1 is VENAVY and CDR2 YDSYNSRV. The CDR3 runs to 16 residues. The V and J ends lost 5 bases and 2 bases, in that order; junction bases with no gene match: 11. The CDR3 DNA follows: TGTGCCACCTGGGCCCTTATAGGGAGTAGTGATTGGATCAAGACGTTT. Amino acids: CATWALIGSSDWIKTF.

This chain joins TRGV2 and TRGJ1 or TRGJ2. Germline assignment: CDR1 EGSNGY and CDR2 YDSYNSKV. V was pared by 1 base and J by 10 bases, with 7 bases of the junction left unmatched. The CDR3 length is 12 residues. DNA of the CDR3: TGTGCCACCTGGGACGGCGACATAAAGAAACTCTTT. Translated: CATWDGDIKKLF.

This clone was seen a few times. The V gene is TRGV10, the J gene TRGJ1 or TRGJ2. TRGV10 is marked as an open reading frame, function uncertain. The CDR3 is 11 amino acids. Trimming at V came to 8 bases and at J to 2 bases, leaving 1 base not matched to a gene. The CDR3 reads CAAWDYYKKLF. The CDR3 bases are TGTGCTGCGTGGGATTATTATAAGAAACTCTTT.

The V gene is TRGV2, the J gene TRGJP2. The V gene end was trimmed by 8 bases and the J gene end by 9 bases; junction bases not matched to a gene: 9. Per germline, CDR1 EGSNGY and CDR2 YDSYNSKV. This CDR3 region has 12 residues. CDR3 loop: CATSPPHWIKTF. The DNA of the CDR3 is TGTGCCACCTCCCCCCCGCATTGGATCAAGACGTTT.